This T cell receptor beta chain was identified during a study of beta chain features in type 1 diabetes. Whole-study results and caveats: Insertions at VDJ junctions were less frequent in type 1 diabetes patients. These patients also deleted more nucleotides at the same junctions.

In the case of this clone: Its cognate antigen is unknown.

A sort by CD45RO/CCR7/CD25/CD127/CD95/CD27 yielded CD4+ naive, central memory, regulatory and stem cell-like memory cells. Every bit of the isolated RNA underwent reverse transcription, so sequencing read expressed TCRB transcripts. TCRdb's table, derived via immunoSEQ multiplex PCR, lists solely in-frame clones and lacks some. Of 200,000 to 250,000 clones in the sample, 68% are singletons; the top ten hold 0.053%. The CDR3 is made up of 14 amino acids. CDR1 SEHNR and CDR2 FQNEAQ come from the germline V gene (reference sequence). V shed 0 bases and J shed 3 bases, with 8 bases lying between them. This TCR derives from a man aged 25-45 years in good health. This sequence joins TRBV7-9 and TRBJ1-1; D is uncertain. The source material was naive CD4+ T cells from blood. The CDR3 nucleotides are TGTGCCAGCAGCTTAGCCGGTTTGGACACTGAAGCTTTCTTT. Protein sequence: CASSLAGLDTEAFF.